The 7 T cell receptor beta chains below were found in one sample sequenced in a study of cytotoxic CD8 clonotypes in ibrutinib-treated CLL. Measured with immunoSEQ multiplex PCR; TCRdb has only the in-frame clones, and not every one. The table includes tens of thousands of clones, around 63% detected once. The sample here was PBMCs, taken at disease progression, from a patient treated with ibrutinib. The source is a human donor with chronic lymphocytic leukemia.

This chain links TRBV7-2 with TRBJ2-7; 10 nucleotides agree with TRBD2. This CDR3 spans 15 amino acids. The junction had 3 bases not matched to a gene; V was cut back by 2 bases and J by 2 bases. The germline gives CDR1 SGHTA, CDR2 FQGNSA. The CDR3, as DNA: TGTGCCAGCAGCTTAAGCGGGAGGGGGGCCTACGAGCAGTACTTC. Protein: CASSLSGRGAYEQYF.

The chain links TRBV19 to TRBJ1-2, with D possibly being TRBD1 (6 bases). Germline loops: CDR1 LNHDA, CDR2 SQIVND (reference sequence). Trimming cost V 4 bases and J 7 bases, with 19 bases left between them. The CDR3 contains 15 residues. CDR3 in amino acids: CASSTPGGGGPGYTF. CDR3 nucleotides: TGTGCCAGTAGTACCCCCGGGGGTGGGGGGCCTGGCTACACCTTC.

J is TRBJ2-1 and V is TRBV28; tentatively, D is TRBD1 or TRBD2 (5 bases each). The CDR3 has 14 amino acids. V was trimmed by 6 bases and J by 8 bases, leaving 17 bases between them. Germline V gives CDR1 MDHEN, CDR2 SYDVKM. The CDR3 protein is CASRPGAGIYEQFF. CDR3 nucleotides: TGTGCCAGCAGACCCGGGGCGGGTATCTATGAGCAGTTCTTC.

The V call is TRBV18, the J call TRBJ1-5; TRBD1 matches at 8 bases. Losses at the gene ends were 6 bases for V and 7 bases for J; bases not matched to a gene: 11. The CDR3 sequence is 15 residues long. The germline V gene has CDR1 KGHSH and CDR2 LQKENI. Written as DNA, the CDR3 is TGTGCCAGCTCCTTACAAACAGGGGGGGAACAGCCCCAGCATTTT. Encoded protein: CASSLQTGGEQPQHF.

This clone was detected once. The DNA for the CDR3 is TGTGCCAGCAGCGTAGTAGCTACCTACAATGAGCAGTTCTTC. It translates to CASSVVATYNEQFF. The rearrangement uses TRBV9 and TRBJ2-1; D is unresolved. V was cut by 0 bases and J by 2 bases, with 6 bases left in between. Germline loops: CDR1 SGDLS, CDR2 YYNGEE. There are 14 residues in the CDR3.

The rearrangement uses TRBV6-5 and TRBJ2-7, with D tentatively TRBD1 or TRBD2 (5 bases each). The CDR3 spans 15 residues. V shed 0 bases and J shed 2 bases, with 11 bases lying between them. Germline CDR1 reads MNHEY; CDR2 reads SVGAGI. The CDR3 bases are TGTGCCAGCAGTTACTCTGCCGGGGCAGCCTACGAGCAGTACTTC. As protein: CASSYSAGAAYEQYF.

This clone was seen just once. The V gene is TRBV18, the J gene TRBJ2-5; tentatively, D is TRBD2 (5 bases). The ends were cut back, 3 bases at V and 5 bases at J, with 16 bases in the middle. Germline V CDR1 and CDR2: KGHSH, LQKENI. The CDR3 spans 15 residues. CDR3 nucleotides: TGTGCCAGCTCACCGGTCGTGAGGGCCGTGGAGACCCAGTACTTC. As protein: CASSPVVRAVETQYF.